What follows is one T cell receptor beta chain and its context. As yet, its antigen is unknown. The sample originates from a study of T-cell memory formation after mild COVID-19. Turning to the study itself: TCR clusters were largely donor specific. Study-level points and caveats: Some SARS-CoV-2-responding clones were already detected in memory before infection. The main location of contracting CD4+ clones was CM and EM, and that of contracting CD8+ clones was EMRA. Clones that got smaller from day 15 to 85 had even CD4/CD8, while clones growing later tipped toward CD4+.

TCRdb reanalysed the 5' RACE reads using MiXCR and keeps one entry per CDR3 protein. The repertoire consists of approximately 570,000 distinct CDR3 sequences, with approximately 19% occurring once and the leading ten covering about 12%. CDR3 size: 14 residues. Trimming removed 5 bases from V and 4 bases from J; junction bases left unmatched: 6. Germline V CDR1 and CDR2: MGHRA, YSYEKL. Sequencing used PBMCs or a T cell subset sorted from them (not recorded which). The chain has TRBV4-1 and TRBJ2-7, with 9 bases lining up with TRBD1. This clonotype was sampled from an adult woman who had mild COVID-19 (a few samples of this study predate the infection). Cell type and time point are not known. DNA for the CDR3: TGCGCCAGCAGCGCCCGGGACAGGGCATACGAGCAGTACTTC. It yields the protein CASSARDRAYEQYF.